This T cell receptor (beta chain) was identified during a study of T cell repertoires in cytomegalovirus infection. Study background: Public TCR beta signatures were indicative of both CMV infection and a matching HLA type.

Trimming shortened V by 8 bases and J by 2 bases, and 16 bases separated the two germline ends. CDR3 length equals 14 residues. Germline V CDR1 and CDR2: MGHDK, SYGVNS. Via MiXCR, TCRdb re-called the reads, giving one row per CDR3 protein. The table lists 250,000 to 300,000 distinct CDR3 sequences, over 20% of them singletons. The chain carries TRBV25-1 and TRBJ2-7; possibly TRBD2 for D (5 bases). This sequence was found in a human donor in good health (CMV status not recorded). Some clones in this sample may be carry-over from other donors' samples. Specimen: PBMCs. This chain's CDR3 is CASESGVSPYEQYF. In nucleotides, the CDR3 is TGTGCCAGCGAGTCCGGGGTCTCGCCCTACGAGCAGTACTTC.